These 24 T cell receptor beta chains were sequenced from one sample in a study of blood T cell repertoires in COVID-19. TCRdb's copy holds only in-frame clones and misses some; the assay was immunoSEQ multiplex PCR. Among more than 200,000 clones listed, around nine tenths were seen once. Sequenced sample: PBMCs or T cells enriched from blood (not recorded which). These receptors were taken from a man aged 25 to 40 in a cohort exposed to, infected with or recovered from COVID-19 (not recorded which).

CDR3 loop: CASSINRRRSSYEQYF. In DNA form, the CDR3 reads TGTGCCAGTAGTATAAATCGGAGAAGAAGCTCCTACGAGCAGTACTTC. The chain recombines TRBV19 with TRBJ2-7, with D uncertain. The CDR3 runs 16 residues. Between the trimmed V and J ends, which lost 2 bases and 0 bases, there was a span of 14 bases. Germline values: CDR1 LNHDA, CDR2 SQIVND (reference sequence).

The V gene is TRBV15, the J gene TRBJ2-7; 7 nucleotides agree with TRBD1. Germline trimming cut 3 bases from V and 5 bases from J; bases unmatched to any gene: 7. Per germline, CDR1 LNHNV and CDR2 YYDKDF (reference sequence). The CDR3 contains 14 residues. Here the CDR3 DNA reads TGTGCCACCAGCAGGGGTGACAGGGCCCACGAGCAGTACTTC. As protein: CATSRGDRAHEQYF.

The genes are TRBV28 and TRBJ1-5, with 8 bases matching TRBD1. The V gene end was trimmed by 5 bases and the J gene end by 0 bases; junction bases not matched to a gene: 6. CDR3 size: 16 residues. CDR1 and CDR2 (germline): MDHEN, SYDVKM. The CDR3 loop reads CASSPRQGNSNQPQHF. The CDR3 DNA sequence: TGTGCCAGCAGTCCTCGACAGGGGAATAGCAATCAGCCCCAGCATTTT.

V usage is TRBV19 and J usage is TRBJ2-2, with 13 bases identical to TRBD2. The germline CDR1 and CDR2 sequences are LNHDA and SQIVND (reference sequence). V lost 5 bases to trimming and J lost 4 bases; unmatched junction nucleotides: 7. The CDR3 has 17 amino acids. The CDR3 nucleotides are TGTGCCAGTAGTTTTCGGACTAGCGGGAGCGGCACCGGGGAGCTGTTTTTT. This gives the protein CASSFRTSGSGTGELFF. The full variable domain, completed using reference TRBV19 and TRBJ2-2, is DGGITQSPKYLFRKEGQNVTLSCEQNLNHDAMYWYRQDPGQGLRLIYYSQIVNDFQKGDIAEGYSVSREKKESFPLTVTSAQKNPTAFYLCASSFRTSGSGTGELFFGEGSRLTVL.

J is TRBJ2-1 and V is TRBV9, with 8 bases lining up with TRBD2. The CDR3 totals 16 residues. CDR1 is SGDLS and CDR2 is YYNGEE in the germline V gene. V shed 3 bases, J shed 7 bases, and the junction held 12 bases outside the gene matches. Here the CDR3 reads CASSAQTSVMSNEQFF. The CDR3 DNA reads TGTGCCAGCAGCGCCCAGACTAGCGTCATGTCTAATGAGCAGTTCTTC.

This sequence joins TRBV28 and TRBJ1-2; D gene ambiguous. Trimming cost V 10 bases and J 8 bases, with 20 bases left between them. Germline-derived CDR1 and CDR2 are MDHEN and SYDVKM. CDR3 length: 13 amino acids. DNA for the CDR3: TGTGCCATCCATGAGGATAACTATGGGGGCTACACCTTC. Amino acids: CAIHEDNYGGYTF.

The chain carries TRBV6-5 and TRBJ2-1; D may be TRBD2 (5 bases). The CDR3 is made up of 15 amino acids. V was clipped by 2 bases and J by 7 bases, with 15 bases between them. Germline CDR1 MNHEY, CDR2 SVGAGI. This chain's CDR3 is CASSYEGSASNEQFF. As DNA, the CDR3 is TGTGCCAGCAGTTACGAGGGCTCCGCCTCGAATGAGCAGTTCTTC.

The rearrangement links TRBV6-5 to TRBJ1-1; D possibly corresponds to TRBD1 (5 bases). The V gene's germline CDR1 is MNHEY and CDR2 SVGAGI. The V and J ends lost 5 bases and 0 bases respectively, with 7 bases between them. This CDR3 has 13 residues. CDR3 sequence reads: CASSRQMNTEAFF. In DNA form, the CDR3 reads TGTGCCAGCAGTCGACAGATGAACACTGAAGCTTTCTTT.

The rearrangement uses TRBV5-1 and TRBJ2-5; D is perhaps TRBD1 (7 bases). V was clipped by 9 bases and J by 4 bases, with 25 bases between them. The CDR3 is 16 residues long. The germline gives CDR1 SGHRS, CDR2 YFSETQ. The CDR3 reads CATTARGGRGGETQYF. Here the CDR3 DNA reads TGCGCCACCACAGCTAGAGGGGGCAGGGGAGGAGAGACCCAGTACTTC.

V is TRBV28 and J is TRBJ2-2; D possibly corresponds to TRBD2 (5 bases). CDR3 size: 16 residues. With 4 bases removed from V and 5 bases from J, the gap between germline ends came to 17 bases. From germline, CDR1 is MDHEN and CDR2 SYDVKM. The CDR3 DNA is TGTGCCAGCAGTTCCGGGGTTTCGATTAAAACCGGGGAGCTGTTTTTT. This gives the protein CASSSGVSIKTGELFF.

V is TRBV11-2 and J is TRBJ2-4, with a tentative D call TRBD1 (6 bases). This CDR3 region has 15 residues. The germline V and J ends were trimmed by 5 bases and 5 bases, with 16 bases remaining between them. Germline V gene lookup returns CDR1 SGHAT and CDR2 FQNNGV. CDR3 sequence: CASSQWTEKQNIQYF. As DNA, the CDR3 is TGTGCCAGCAGCCAATGGACAGAGAAACAAAACATTCAGTACTTC.

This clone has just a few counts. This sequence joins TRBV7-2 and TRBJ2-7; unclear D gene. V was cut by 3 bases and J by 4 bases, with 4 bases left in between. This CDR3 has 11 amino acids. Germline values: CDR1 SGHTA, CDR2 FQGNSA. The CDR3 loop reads CASSLEYEQYF. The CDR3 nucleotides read TGTGCCAGCAGCTTGGAGTACGAGCAGTACTTC. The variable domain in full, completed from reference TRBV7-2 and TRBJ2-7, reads GAGVSQSPSNKVTEKGKDVELRCDPISGHTALYWYRQSLGQGLEFLIYFQGNSAPDKSGLPSDRFSAERTGGSVSTLTIQRTQQEDSAVYLCASSLEYEQYFGPGTRLTVT.

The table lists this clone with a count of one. Here the CDR3 reads CASSQTGTAKNYGYTF. CDR3 bases: TGTGCCAGCAGCCAGACCGGGACAGCGAAAAACTATGGCTACACCTTC. This chain uses TRBV14 with TRBJ1-2, with TRBD1 identical over 7 bases. V trimming: 3 bases; J trimming: 2 bases; junction bases outside the gene matches: 9. The CDR3 sequence is 16 residues long. Germline assignment: CDR1 SGHDN and CDR2 FVKESK.

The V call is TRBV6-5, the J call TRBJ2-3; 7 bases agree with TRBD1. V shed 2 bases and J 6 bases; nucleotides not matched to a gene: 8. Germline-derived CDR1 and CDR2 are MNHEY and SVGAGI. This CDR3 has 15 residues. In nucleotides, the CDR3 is TGTGCCAGCAGTTACCAGACAGGGCTAGGGGATACGCAGTATTTT. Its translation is CASSYQTGLGDTQYF.

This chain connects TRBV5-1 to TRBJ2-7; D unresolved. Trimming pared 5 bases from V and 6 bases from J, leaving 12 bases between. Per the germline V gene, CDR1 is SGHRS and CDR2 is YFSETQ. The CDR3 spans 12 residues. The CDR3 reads CASRSESLEQYF. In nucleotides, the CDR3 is TGCGCCAGCAGGAGTGAGTCCCTCGAGCAGTACTTC.

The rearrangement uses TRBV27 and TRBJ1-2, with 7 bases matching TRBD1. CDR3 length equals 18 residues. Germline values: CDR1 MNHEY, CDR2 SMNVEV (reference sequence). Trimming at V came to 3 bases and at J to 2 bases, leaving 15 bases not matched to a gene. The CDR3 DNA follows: TGTGCCAGCAGTTTCACCCCCATGCTTCCGGGACAGAACTATGGCTACACCTTC. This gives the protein CASSFTPMLPGQNYGYTF.

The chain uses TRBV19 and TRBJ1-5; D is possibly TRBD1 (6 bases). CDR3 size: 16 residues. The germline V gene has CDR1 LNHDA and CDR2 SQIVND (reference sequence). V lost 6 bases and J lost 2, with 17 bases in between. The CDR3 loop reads CASRTAGPGGNQPQHF. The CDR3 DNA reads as TGTGCCAGTAGAACGGCGGGCCCAGGGGGCAATCAGCCCCAGCATTTT.

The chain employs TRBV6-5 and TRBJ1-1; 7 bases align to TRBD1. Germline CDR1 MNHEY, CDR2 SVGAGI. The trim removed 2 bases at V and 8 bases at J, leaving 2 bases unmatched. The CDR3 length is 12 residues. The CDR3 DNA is TGTGCCAGCAGTTACCCGGGACAGGAAGCTTTCTTT. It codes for CASSYPGQEAFF.

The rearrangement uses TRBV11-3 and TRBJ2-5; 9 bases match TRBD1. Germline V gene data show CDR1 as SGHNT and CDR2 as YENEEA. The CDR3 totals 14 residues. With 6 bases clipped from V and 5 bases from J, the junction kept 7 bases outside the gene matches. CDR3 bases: TGTGCCAGCAGTCGTTACAGGGGGCTTGAGACCCAGTACTTC. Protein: CASSRYRGLETQYF.

The CDR3 DNA reads as TGTGCCAGCAGTGACTTTCTCGAGTTTGGCACAGATACGCAGTATTTT. This gives the protein CASSDFLEFGTDTQYF. The J gene is TRBJ2-3, the V gene TRBV6-4; D gene uncertain. The CDR3 spans 16 residues. Trimming took 1 base from V and 1 from J, leaving 12 bases between them. Germline V gene lookup returns CDR1 MRHNA and CDR2 SNTAGT.

The CDR3 region is CASSLSVSNEQFF. The CDR3 bases are TGTGCCAGCAGTTTATCGGTCAGCAATGAGCAGTTCTTC. This chain connects TRBV27 to TRBJ2-1; D is uncertain. Trimming took off 0 bases at V and 6 bases at J, with 6 bases between the two ends. The CDR3 runs to 13 residues. CDR1 is MNHEY and CDR2 is SMNVEV in the germline V gene (reference sequence).

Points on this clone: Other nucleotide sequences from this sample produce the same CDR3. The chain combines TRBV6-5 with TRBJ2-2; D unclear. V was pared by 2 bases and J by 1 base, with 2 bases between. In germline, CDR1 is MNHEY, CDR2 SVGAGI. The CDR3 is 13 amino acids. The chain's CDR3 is CASSYLNTGELFF. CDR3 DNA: TGTGCCAGCAGTTACCTGAACACCGGGGAGCTGTTTTTT.

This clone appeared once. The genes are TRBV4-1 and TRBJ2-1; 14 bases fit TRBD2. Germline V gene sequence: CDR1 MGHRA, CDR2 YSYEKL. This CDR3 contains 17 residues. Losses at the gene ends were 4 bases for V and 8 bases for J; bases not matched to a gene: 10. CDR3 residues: CASSLLSGTSGRDEQFF. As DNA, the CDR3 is TGCGCCAGCAGCCTCTTATCGGGGACTAGCGGGAGAGATGAGCAGTTCTTC.

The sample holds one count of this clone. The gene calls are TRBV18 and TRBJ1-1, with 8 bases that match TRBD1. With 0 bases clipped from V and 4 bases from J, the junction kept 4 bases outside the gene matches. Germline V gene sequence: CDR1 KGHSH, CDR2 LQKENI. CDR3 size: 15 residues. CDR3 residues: CASSPPQGAGTEAFF. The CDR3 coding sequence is TGTGCCAGCTCACCACCTCAGGGGGCTGGCACTGAAGCTTTCTTT.